The 13 T cell receptor beta chains below all came from one sample that was sequenced in a study of cytotoxic CD8 clonotypes in ibrutinib-treated CLL. Clones were read by immunoSEQ multiplex PCR, and TCRdb kept only the in-frame ones, dropping some. The sample consists of about 120,000 clones, 58% of them appearing once. The specimen comprised PBMCs, sampled after 24 months of ibrutinib treatment. The receptors here all came from a human donor with chronic lymphocytic leukemia.

This sequence joins TRBV28 and TRBJ2-1; 8 nucleotides match TRBD2. In germline, CDR1 is MDHEN, CDR2 SYDVKM. Trimming cost V 8 bases and J 0 bases; bases outside gene matches: 9. This CDR3 has 16 residues. The CDR3 sequence: CASPPRGGSSYNEQFF. The CDR3 DNA is TGTGCCAGCCCCCCACGGGGGGGCAGCTCCTACAATGAGCAGTTCTTC.

V gene TRBV7-6 combines with J gene TRBJ2-2; tentatively, D is TRBD1 (8 bases). With 1 base removed from V and 4 bases from J, the gap between germline ends came to 16 bases. The CDR3 totals 17 residues. Germline lookup yields CDR1 SGHVS and CDR2 FNYEAQ. CDR3 nucleotide sequence: TGTGCCAGCAGCTTAGAGCGGGACAGGTTGCCCACCGGGGAGCTGTTTTTT. Protein sequence: CASSLERDRLPTGELFF.

The chain carries TRBV29-1 and TRBJ1-3, with D possibly TRBD1 on 5 matching bases. The germline V and J ends were trimmed by 5 bases and 1 base, with 12 bases remaining between them. There are 14 residues in the CDR3. Per the germline V gene, CDR1 is SQVTM and CDR2 is ANQGSEA. The CDR3 loop is CSVLSRVSGNTIYF. The CDR3 DNA reads TGCAGCGTTCTAAGCAGGGTATCTGGAAACACCATATATTTT.

The chain recombines TRBV7-2 with TRBJ2-3, with TRBD1 matching over 10 bases. This CDR3 is 15 amino acids long. Losses at the gene ends were 5 bases for V and 5 bases for J; bases not matched to a gene: 7. From germline, CDR1 is SGHTA and CDR2 FQGNSA. The CDR3: CASSPRQGAIDTQYF. The CDR3 nucleotides read TGTGCCAGCAGCCCTCGACAGGGGGCAATAGATACGCAGTATTTT.

The CDR3 DNA reads TGTGCCAGCAGCCTCTGGGGATCCGGAGTCGGGCGGGGCAATCAGCCCCAGCATTTT. This translates into CASSLWGSGVGRGNQPQHF. The chain joins TRBV5-4 to TRBJ1-5; no reliable D call. CDR1 and CDR2 (germline): SGHNT, YYREEE (reference sequence). V lost 4 bases to trimming and J lost 2 bases, with 25 bases between them. The CDR3 has 19 residues.

The V gene is TRBV10-3, the J gene TRBJ2-5, with 8 bases aligning to TRBD1. The V segment lost 6 bases and the J segment 2 bases; nucleotides outside the gene matches: 5. The CDR3 covers 14 residues. The germline V gene encodes CDR1 ENHRY and CDR2 SYGVKD. This CDR3 is CAISLQGGQETQYF. CDR3 nucleotide sequence: TGTGCCATCAGCTTACAGGGGGGACAAGAGACCCAGTACTTC.

V usage is TRBV6-5 and J usage is TRBJ1-1, with no clear D. CDR1 and CDR2 from the germline V gene are MNHEY and SVGAGI. The ends were cut back, 0 bases at V and 6 bases at J, with 14 bases in the middle. The CDR3 has 15 amino acids. As DNA, the CDR3 is TGTGCCAGCAGTTACTCAGGTTTGCTTGGAGCTGAAGCTTTCTTT. Translation: CASSYSGLLGAEAFF.

The chain links TRBV6-5 to TRBJ1-2; 9 bases agree with TRBD1. CDR3 length: 14 residues. CDR1 is MNHEY, CDR2 SVGAGI, per germline. The J segment lost 6 bases and the V segment lost 5 bases, leaving 7 bases of the junction unmatched. The CDR3 sequence is CASSSDRGTHGYTF. CDR3 nucleotide sequence: TGTGCCAGCAGTAGCGACAGGGGGACTCATGGCTACACCTTC.

This clone was counted between two and nine times. V gene TRBV9 combines with J gene TRBJ1-1; D remains ambiguous. CDR3 length: 15 amino acids. From germline, CDR1 is SGDLS and CDR2 YYNGEE. Trimming took 6 bases from V and 0 from J, leaving 15 bases between them. The CDR3 reads CASTALSAVNTEAFF. In DNA form, the CDR3 reads TGTGCCAGCACTGCCCTTAGCGCGGTGAACACTGAAGCTTTCTTT.

The gene calls are TRBV19 and TRBJ1-3; D unclear. CDR3 length: 14 residues. Between the trimmed V and J ends, which lost 10 bases and 0 bases, there was a span of 13 bases. The germline CDR1 and CDR2 sequences are LNHDA and SQIVND (reference sequence). The CDR3 DNA sequence: TGTGCCACCTCACAGACCTCCTCTGGAAACACCATATATTTT. Protein sequence: CATSQTSSGNTIYF.

This chain connects TRBV5-1 to TRBJ2-3; 7 bases agree with TRBD1. This CDR3 has 16 residues. Germline V gene data show CDR1 as SGHRS and CDR2 as YFSETQ. The V segment lost 4 bases and the J segment 3 bases; nucleotides outside the gene matches: 11. DNA of the CDR3: TGCGCCAGCAGCATAAGCCGGGACAGCGGAACAGATACGCAGTATTTT. It is translated as CASSISRDSGTDTQYF.

The rearrangement uses TRBV5-1 and TRBJ2-1; TRBD1 agrees at 9 bases. V gave up 5 bases and J gave up 9 bases; unmatched junction bases: 9. Germline V lookup: CDR1 SGHRS, CDR2 YFSETQ. The CDR3 runs 14 residues. The CDR3 DNA reads as TGCGCCAGCAGACCGGGACAGGGTACTGGTGAGCAGTTCTTC. Its translation is CASRPGQGTGEQFF. The whole variable domain, filled in from reference TRBV5-1 and TRBJ2-1, reads KAGVTQTPRYLIKTRGQQVTLSCSPISGHRSVSWYQQTPGQGLQFLFEYFSETQRNKGNFPGRFSGRQFSNSRSEMNVSTLELGDSALYLCASRPGQGTGEQFFGPGTRLTVL.

In its sample, this clone was seen many times. The chain carries TRBV18 and TRBJ2-3; D is ambiguous. The V gene lost 3 bases and the J gene lost 1 base, with 8 bases spanning the gap. Germline CDR1 and CDR2: KGHSH and LQKENI. The CDR3 spans 14 residues. This CDR3 reads CASSPRLGTDTQYF. The CDR3 DNA follows: TGTGCCAGCTCACCCCGTCTGGGCACAGATACGCAGTATTTT.